Listed below are T cell receptor beta chains from one sample, sequenced in a study of shared clonotypes between healthy human individuals. Measured with immunoSEQ multiplex PCR; TCRdb has only the in-frame clones, and not every one. Here the sample spans a few million clones, more than 90% being singletons. The material sequenced was naive CD4+ T cells sorted from blood. These receptors were taken from a man between 18 and 35 years old in good health. CDR3s include the opening cysteine and the closing phenylalanine or tryptophan. Rows give clone size only sometimes, using once, few, many, or a class for an expanded clone.

V,size,J,CDR3
TRBV19,NA,TRBJ2-1,CASSVDTGLFNEQFF
TRBV10-2,NA,TRBJ2-5,CASRPSSGGGTQYF
TRBV5-1,NA,TRBJ2-3,CASSLAGGGLTDTQYF
TRBV5-1,once,TRBJ1-1,CASSLQTGTNTEAFF
TRBV28,NA,TRBJ2-1,CASSPSGGALNEQFF
TRBV28,once,TRBJ2-7,CASSLRGTYEQYF
TRBV10-2,NA,TRBJ2-7,CASSESTGWEQYF
TRBV18,NA,TRBJ2-6,CASSPERSGANVLTF
TRBV10-3,NA,TRBJ2-7,CAISDQAYEQYF
TRBV4-1,NA,TRBJ2-5,CASSQVEQGRETQYF
TRBV7-9,NA,TRBJ1-1,CASSLALASNTEAFF